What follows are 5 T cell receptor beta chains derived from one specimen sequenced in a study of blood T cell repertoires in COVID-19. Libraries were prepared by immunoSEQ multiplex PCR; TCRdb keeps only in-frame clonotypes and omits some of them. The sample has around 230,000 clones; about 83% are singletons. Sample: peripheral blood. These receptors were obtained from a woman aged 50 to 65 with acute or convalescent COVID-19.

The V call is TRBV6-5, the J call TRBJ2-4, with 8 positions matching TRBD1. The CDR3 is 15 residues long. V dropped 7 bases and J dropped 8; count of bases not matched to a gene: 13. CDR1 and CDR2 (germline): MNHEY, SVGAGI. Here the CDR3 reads CASKTDRAFVDIQYF. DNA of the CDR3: TGTGCCAGCAAAACGGACAGGGCTTTTGTAGACATTCAGTACTTC.

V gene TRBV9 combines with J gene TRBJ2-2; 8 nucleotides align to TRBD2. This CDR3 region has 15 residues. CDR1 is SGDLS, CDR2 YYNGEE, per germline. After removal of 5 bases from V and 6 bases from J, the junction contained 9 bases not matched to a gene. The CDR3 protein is CASSRTSGSPGELFF. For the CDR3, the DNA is TGTGCCAGCAGTCGTACGAGCGGGAGCCCCGGGGAGCTGTTTTTT.

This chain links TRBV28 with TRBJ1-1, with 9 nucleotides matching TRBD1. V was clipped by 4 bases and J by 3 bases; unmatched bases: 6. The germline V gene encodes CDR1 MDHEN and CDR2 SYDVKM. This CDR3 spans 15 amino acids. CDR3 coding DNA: TGTGCCAGCAGTTCACAGGGGGCGGGGGACACTGAAGCTTTCTTT. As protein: CASSSQGAGDTEAFF.

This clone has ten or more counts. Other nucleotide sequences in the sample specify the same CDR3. CDR3 protein: CASSQGTSSYNEQFF. In nucleotides, the CDR3 is TGTGCCAGCAGCCAAGGCACGAGCTCCTACAATGAGCAGTTCTTC. This chain uses TRBV3-1 (or the pseudogene TRBV3-2) with TRBJ2-1; D is undetermined. Germline assignment: CDR1 LGHDT and CDR2 YNNKEL (reference sequence). The CDR3 is 15 amino acids. V was shortened by 1 base and J by 0 bases, with 7 bases between the two germline ends.

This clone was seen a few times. Here the CDR3 reads CASSQGGARTEAFF. The CDR3, as DNA: TGTGCCAGCAGCCAAGGGGGCGCCCGGACTGAAGCTTTCTTT. The chain uses TRBV11-2 and TRBJ1-1; 7 bases are a match to TRBD1. The CDR3 runs to 14 residues. The V gene's germline CDR1 is SGHAT and CDR2 FQNNGV. With 5 bases clipped from V and 5 bases from J, the junction kept 8 bases outside the gene matches. Variable domain in full (rest from reference TRBV11-2 and TRBJ1-1): EAGVAQSPRYKIIEKRQSVAFWCNPISGHATLYWYQQILGQGPKLLIQFQNNGVVDDSQLPKDRFSAERLKGVDSTLKIQPAKLEDSAVYLCASSQGGARTEAFFGQGTRLTVV.